This note documents a single TCR beta chain sequence. Its specificity is not known. The CDR3 runs to 15 residues. From germline, CDR1 is SGHAT and CDR2 FQNNGV. Deletions cut 3 bases from V and 1 base from J, with 12 bases between. The entry originates in a study of TIL therapy for anti-PD-1-resistant metastatic lung cancer. General study points: The cohort had more treatment-naive, never-smoker and oncogene-addicted patients than typical.

As for time point: pre-treatment sample, taken before nivolumab and TIL therapy. The tumor samples were excised metastases, mostly pleural nodules or supraclavicular lymph nodes. This was the immunoSEQ v3 assay. Measured with immunoSEQ multiplex PCR; TCRdb has only the in-frame clones, and not every one. This table has some 90,000 clones, about three fifths appearing once. This clonotype was sampled from a person between 25 and 79 years old with non-small cell lung cancer. V gene TRBV11-2 combines with J gene TRBJ1-2, with D hard to call. Sequenced material: tumor tissue, taken at baseline. CDR3 in amino acids: CASSLRMWGNYGYTF. In nucleotides, the CDR3 is TGTGCCAGCAGCTTGCGGATGTGGGGTAACTATGGCTACACCTTC.